This T cell receptor beta chain was obtained from a study of blood T cell repertoires in COVID-19. The wider study: Samples of COVID-19 (acute and convalescent) were obtained from the United States, Italy and Spain. From T cells, B-cell-depleted T cells, or PBMCs came the material, which was cDNA or gDNA.

CDR3 length: 12 amino acids. V was trimmed by 0 bases and J by 5 bases, leaving 4 bases between them. The V gene's germline CDR1 is MNHEY and CDR2 SVGAGI. Authors' processing steps: Researchers report that nucleated cell counts were estimated from reference gene primer amplification. Data came from immunoSEQ multiplex PCR; TCRdb stores just in-frame clones and leaves some out. The V and J calls and the clone size are those of that table, but D and trimming were determined from the DNA. The sample yields about 200,000 clones, more than 75% seen once. Sequencing was done on a sample of peripheral blood. The receptor comes from a man aged 40-49 years with active or convalescent COVID-19. The V gene is TRBV6-5, the J gene TRBJ2-5; D remains unclear. The CDR3 region is CASSYSGETQYF. The DNA of the CDR3 is TGTGCCAGCAGTTACTCCGGGGAGACCCAGTACTTC.